This T cell receptor beta chain was captured in a study of T cells in localized non-small cell lung cancer. Points from the study as a whole: Tumor showed lower T cell clonality than uninvolved adjacent lung, where it was highest.

Sequenced by immunoSEQ multiplex PCR; TCRdb stores in-frame clones only, minus some. This table has 70,000 or so clones, about 88% appearing once. Of note for this clone: Its antigen is undetermined.

The CDR3 loop spans 16 amino acids. The ends lost 3 bases at V and 0 bases at J; junction bases unmatched: 5. The germline V gene has CDR1 LNHDA and CDR2 SQIVND (reference sequence). This specimen consisted of peripheral blood, obtained before any cancer treatment. J is TRBJ2-1 and V is TRBV19, with TRBD1 identical over 7 bases. The receptor was isolated from an older female donor with stage I lung adenocarcinoma. DNA for the CDR3: TGTGCCAGTAGTATGGGACAGATGAGCTCCTACAATGAGCAGTTCTTC. Protein: CASSMGQMSSYNEQFF.